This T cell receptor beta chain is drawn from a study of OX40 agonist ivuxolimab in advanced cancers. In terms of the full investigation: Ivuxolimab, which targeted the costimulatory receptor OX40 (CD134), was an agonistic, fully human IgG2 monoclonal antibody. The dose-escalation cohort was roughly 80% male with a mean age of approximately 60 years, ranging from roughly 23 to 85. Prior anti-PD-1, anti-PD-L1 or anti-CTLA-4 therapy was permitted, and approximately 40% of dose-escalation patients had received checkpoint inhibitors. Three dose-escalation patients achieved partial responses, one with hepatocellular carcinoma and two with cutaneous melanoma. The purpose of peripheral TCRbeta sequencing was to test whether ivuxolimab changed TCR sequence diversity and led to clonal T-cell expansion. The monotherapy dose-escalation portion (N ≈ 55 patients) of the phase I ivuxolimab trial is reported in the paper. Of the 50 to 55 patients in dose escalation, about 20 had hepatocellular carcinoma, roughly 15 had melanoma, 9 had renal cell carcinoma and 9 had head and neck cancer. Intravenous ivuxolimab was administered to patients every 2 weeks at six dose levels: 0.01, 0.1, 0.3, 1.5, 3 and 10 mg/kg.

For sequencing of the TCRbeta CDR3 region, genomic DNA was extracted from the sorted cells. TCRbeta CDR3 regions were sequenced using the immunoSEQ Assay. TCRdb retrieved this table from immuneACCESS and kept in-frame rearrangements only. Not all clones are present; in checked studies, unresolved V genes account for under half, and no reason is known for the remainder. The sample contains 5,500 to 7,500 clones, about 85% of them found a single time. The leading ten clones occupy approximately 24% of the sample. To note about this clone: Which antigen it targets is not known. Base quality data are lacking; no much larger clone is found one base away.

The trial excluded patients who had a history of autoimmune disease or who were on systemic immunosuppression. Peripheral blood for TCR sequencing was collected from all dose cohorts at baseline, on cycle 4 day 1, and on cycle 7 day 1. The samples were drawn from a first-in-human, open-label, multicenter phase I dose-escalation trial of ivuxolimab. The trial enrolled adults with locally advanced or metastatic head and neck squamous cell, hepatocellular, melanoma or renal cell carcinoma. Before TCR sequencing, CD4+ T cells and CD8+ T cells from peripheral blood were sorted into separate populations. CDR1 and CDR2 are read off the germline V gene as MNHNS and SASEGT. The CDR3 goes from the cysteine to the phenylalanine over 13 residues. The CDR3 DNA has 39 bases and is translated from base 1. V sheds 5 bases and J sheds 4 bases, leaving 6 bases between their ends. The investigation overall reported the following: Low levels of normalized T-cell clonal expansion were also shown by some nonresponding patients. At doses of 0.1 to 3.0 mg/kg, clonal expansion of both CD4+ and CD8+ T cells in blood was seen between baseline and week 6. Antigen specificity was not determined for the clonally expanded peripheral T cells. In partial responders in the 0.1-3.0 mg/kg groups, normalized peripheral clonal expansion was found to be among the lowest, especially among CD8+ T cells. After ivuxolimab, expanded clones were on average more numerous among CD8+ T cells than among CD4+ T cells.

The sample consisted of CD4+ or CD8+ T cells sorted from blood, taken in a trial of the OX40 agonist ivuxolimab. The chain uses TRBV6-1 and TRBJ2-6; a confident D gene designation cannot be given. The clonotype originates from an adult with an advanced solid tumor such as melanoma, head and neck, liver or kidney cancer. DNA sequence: TGTGCCAGCAGTAATAAAGGGGCCAACGTCCTGACTTTC. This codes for CASSNKGANVLTF.